These 26 T cell receptor beta chains originate from one sample sequenced in a study of T cell responses to AZD1222 COVID-19 vaccine (dated by TCRdb to the early 2020s). This specimen's time point label, interpreted: baseline before first vaccination. Preparation of the library involved the immunoSEQ multiplex PCR assay. Sourced from immuneACCESS, this table was stored by TCRdb with only in-frame sequences that have V and J called. A share of the clones is absent; for the studies checked, an unresolved V gene accounts for under half, and the remainder has no known explanation. This sample has some 140,000 clones in its table, and around 90% of those were observed once. 4.5% to 6.5% of the sample lies in the top ten. Material: peripheral blood, obtained on day 0 of AZD1222 vaccination. The receptors were gathered from an adult in good health.

The genes are TRBV5-4 and TRBJ2-7, with D hard to call. The germline V and J ends were trimmed by 1 base and 2 bases, with 10 bases remaining between them. The CDR3 loop spans 14 amino acids. Looked up from germline, CDR1 is SGHNT and CDR2 is YYREEE (reference sequence). The CDR3 is CASSLSDTAYEQYF. Written as DNA, the CDR3 is TGTGCCAGCAGCTTGAGTGACACCGCCTACGAGCAGTACTTC.

The chain has TRBV30 and TRBJ1-1, with no clear D. The CDR3 is 13 residues long. V lost 0 bases, J lost 2 bases, and 7 bases lay in between. In germline, CDR1 is GTSNPN, CDR2 SVGIG (reference sequence). For the CDR3, the DNA is TGTGCCTGGAGTGTACTGCCCAACACTGAAGCTTTCTTT. Protein sequence: CAWSVLPNTEAFF.

The V and J genes are TRBV29-1 and TRBJ2-1, with a weak D call TRBD2 (5 bases). Germline lookup yields CDR1 SQVTM and CDR2 ANQGSEA. Trimming removed 0 bases at V and 6 bases at J, with 12 bases between. The CDR3 contains 14 residues. The CDR3 DNA sequence: TGCAGCGTTGAAGATCTCACTAGTATCAATGAGCAGTTCTTC. Translating it yields CSVEDLTSINEQFF.

The rearrangement joins TRBV7-9 to TRBJ2-1, with D possibly being TRBD2 (7 bases). The CDR3 extends over 17 amino acids. CDR1 is SEHNR, CDR2 FQNEAQ, per germline (reference sequence). V was cut by 5 bases and J by 7 bases, with 24 bases left in between. The CDR3: CASSQGPGASGRNEQFF. As DNA, the CDR3 is TGTGCCAGCAGCCAGGGTCCGGGGGCTAGCGGACGTAATGAGCAGTTCTTC.

The V and J genes are TRBV28 and TRBJ1-6, with a tentative D call TRBD1 (5 bases). This CDR3 contains 15 residues. CDR1 MDHEN and CDR2 SYDVKM come from the germline V gene. V was cut by 3 bases and J by 4 bases, with 10 bases left in between. CDR3 amino acids: CASSLTDSYNSPLHF. The CDR3, as DNA: TGTGCCAGCAGTTTGACTGACAGTTATAATTCACCCCTCCACTTT.

The chain carries TRBV24-1 and TRBJ2-1; TRBD2 aligns across 12 bases. CDR3 length equals 15 residues. From germline, CDR1 is KGHDR and CDR2 SFDVKD. The ends lost 6 bases at V and 8 bases at J; junction bases unmatched: 7. Here the CDR3 reads CATSLWTSGIHEQFF. The CDR3 DNA follows: TGTGCCACCAGTTTGTGGACTAGCGGGATTCATGAGCAGTTCTTC.

This clone was observed once. J is TRBJ2-2 and V is TRBV7-2; TRBD2 matches 11 bases. CDR3 size: 18 residues. Germline V lookup: CDR1 SGHTA, CDR2 FQGNSA. After removal of 0 bases from V and 5 bases from J, the junction contained 8 bases not matched to a gene. Written as DNA, the CDR3 is TGTGCCAGCAGCTTAGCGATACTAGCGGGAGCAGGGACCGGGGAGCTGTTTTTT. Translating it yields CASSLAILAGAGTGELFF.

This chain links TRBV5-4 with TRBJ2-7, with 12 bases fitting TRBD2. Germline CDR1 SGHNT, CDR2 YYREEE (reference sequence). V dropped 3 bases and J dropped 2; count of bases not matched to a gene: 3. This CDR3 has 15 amino acids. The CDR3 here is CASSSGLAGTYEQYF. For the CDR3, the DNA is TGTGCCAGCAGCTCAGGACTAGCGGGGACCTACGAGCAGTACTTC. Complete variable domain (other parts from reference TRBV5-4 and TRBJ2-7): ETGVTQSPTHLIKTRGQQVTLRCSSQSGHNTVSWYQQALGQGPQFIFQYYREEENGRGNFPPRFSGLQFPNYSSELNVNALELDDSALYLCASSSGLAGTYEQYFGPGTRLTVT.

V is TRBV4-2 and J is TRBJ2-2; D is ambiguous. This CDR3 contains 15 residues. Germline V gene data show CDR1 as LGHNA and CDR2 as YNFKEQ. Trimming pared 1 base from V and 2 bases from J, leaving 8 bases between. This CDR3 is CASSQATANTGELFF. In DNA, the CDR3 is TGTGCCAGCAGCCAAGCAACAGCAAACACCGGGGAGCTGTTTTTT.

V usage is TRBV2 and J usage is TRBJ2-1; 15 bases are shared with TRBD2. Germline-derived CDR1 and CDR2 are SNHLY and FYNNEI. The CDR3 contains 14 residues. The V and J ends lost 6 bases and 7 bases, in that order; junction bases with no gene match: 1. CDR3: CASRGTSGRNEQFF. Written as DNA, the CDR3 is TGTGCCAGCAGGGGGACTAGCGGGAGGAATGAGCAGTTCTTC.

The chain joins TRBV9 to TRBJ1-2; 7 bases line up with TRBD1. V lost 4 bases and J lost 0; bases outside the gene matches: 9. This CDR3 is built from 16 residues. Germline CDR1 is SGDLS and CDR2 is YYNGEE. The CDR3 DNA follows: TGTGCCAGCAGCTCGCAAGACAGGGCTCCTAACTATGGCTACACCTTC. This translates into CASSSQDRAPNYGYTF. Full variable domain (missing parts from reference TRBV9 and TRBJ1-2): DSGVTQTPKHLITATGQRVTLRCSPRSGDLSVYWYQQSLDQGLQFLIQYYNGEERAKGNILERFSAQQFPDLHSELNLSSLELGDSALYFCASSSQDRAPNYGYTFGSGTRLTVV.

The gene calls are TRBV28 and TRBJ1-4; 7 nucleotides agree with TRBD1. The CDR3 has 15 amino acids. The V gene's germline CDR1 is MDHEN and CDR2 SYDVKM. V shed 4 bases and J 5 bases; nucleotides not matched to a gene: 7. The CDR3 coding sequence is TGTGCCAGCAGTTATCAGACAGGGCACAATGAAAAACTGTTTTTT. Translated, it gives CASSYQTGHNEKLFF.

The chain joins TRBV6-5 to TRBJ2-2; TRBD1 matches 7 bases. V was clipped by 0 bases and J by 2 bases; unmatched bases: 3. The CDR3 totals 16 residues. Germline V gene data show CDR1 as MNHEY and CDR2 as SVGAGI. CDR3 in amino acids: CASSYSWDSNTGELFF. Written as DNA, the CDR3 is TGTGCCAGCAGTTACTCGTGGGACAGCAACACCGGGGAGCTGTTTTTT.

This clone was recorded once. The V gene is TRBV28, the J gene TRBJ2-3; D is ambiguous. V was cut by 3 bases and J by 0 bases, with 7 bases left in between. Germline CDR1 and CDR2: MDHEN and SYDVKM. The CDR3 is 14 residues long. The CDR3 sequence is CASSFTSSTDTQYF. In DNA, the CDR3 is TGTGCCAGCAGTTTTACATCTAGCACAGATACGCAGTATTTT. Full variable domain (remainder filled in from reference TRBV28 and TRBJ2-3): DVKVTQSSRYLVKRTGEKVFLECVQDMDHENMFWYRQDPGLGLRLIYFSYDVKMKEKGDIPEGYSVSREKKERFSLILESASTNQTSMYLCASSFTSSTDTQYFGPGTRLTVL.

This clone was counted at least ten times. V gene TRBV5-1 combines with J gene TRBJ2-1, with TRBD2 identical over 7 bases. The CDR3 totals 16 residues. The junction had 10 bases not matched to a gene; V was cut back by 3 bases and J by 4 bases. CDR1 and CDR2 from the germline V gene are SGHRS and YFSETQ. The CDR3 DNA is TGCGCCAGCAGCTCATCTACTAGCGTTAGATACAATGAGCAGTTCTTC. It codes for CASSSSTSVRYNEQFF.

This CDR3 is CASSLWRDGMDEQFF. The CDR3 DNA is TGTGCCAGCAGCTTGTGGCGGGACGGGATGGATGAGCAGTTCTTC. The gene calls are TRBV5-8 and TRBJ2-1; possibly TRBD2 for D (6 bases). The CDR3 loop spans 15 amino acids. Per germline, CDR1 SGHTS and CDR2 YDEGEE. With 1 base removed from V and 8 bases from J, the gap between germline ends came to 16 bases.

A remark on this clone: The sample has other DNA sequences that encode this CDR3 too. This sequence joins TRBV7-3 and TRBJ2-5, with D possibly being TRBD2 (6 bases). The V end was cut by 2 bases, the J end by 5 bases, with 9 bases between. Germline V lookup: CDR1 SGHTA, CDR2 FQGTGA. The CDR3 runs 13 residues. CDR3 DNA sequence: TGTGCCAGCAGCTTAGGAGGGTTGGAGACCCAGTACTTC. Translation: CASSLGGLETQYF.

The chain links TRBV7-3 to TRBJ1-2; 7 nucleotides match TRBD1. Germline V gene sequence: CDR1 SGHTA, CDR2 FQGTGA. V lost 1 base and J lost 6; bases outside the gene matches: 5. This CDR3 is 14 amino acids long. In DNA, the CDR3 is TGTGCCAGCAGCTTAAAAAGGGGGCTCGATGGCTACACCTTC. Translation gives CASSLKRGLDGYTF. The whole variable domain, filled in from reference TRBV7-3 and TRBJ1-2, reads GAGVSQTPSNKVTEKGKYVELRCDPISGHTALYWYRQSLGQGPEFLIYFQGTGAADDSGLPNDRFFAVRPEGSVSTLKIQRTERGDSAVYLCASSLKRGLDGYTFGSGTRLTVV.

The chain carries TRBV9 and TRBJ2-1; possible D gene TRBD1, 7 bases. The CDR3 is made up of 17 amino acids. Per germline, CDR1 SGDLS and CDR2 YYNGEE. Trimming stripped 4 bases from V and 1 base from J, with 18 bases between. CDR3 DNA: TGTGCCAGCAGCCCCCAGGGGGGCGGGGCTTCCTACAATGAGCAGTTCTTC. Amino acid sequence: CASSPQGGGASYNEQFF.

The chain carries TRBV19 and TRBJ1-5; tentatively, D is TRBD1 (5 bases). The germline V gene encodes CDR1 LNHDA and CDR2 SQIVND (reference sequence). The V gene lost 4 bases and the J gene lost 9 bases, with 10 bases spanning the gap. The CDR3 is 12 amino acids. Here the CDR3 reads CASSTLGGPQHF. CDR3 DNA sequence: TGTGCCAGTAGTACGTTGGGGGGGCCCCAGCATTTT. Full variable domain (missing parts from reference TRBV19 and TRBJ1-5): DGGITQSPKYLFRKEGQNVTLSCEQNLNHDAMYWYRQDPGQGLRLIYYSQIVNDFQKGDIAEGYSVSREKKESFPLTVTSAQKNPTAFYLCASSTLGGPQHFGDGTRLSIL.

This clone was observed a single time. The chain is built from TRBV24-1 and TRBJ2-7; 12 nucleotides agree with TRBD1. Germline V lookup: CDR1 KGHDR, CDR2 SFDVKD. J was trimmed by 5 bases and V by 3 bases; bases with no gene match: 4. The CDR3 has 15 amino acids. CDR3 loop: CATSDPGTGGDEQYF. DNA of the CDR3: TGTGCCACCAGTGATCCGGGGACAGGGGGCGACGAGCAGTACTTC.

The rearrangement uses TRBV19 and TRBJ2-7; 7 positions agree with TRBD2. Trimming removed 3 bases from V and 2 bases from J; junction bases left unmatched: 13. The CDR3 contains 17 residues. Germline CDR1 reads LNHDA; CDR2 reads SQIVND (reference sequence). The CDR3 sequence: CASSIRAGAPQPYEQYF. Here the CDR3 DNA reads TGTGCCAGTAGTATTAGGGCGGGAGCTCCCCAACCCTACGAGCAGTACTTC.

This clone was seen a few times. The genes are TRBV15 and TRBJ2-1, with a weak D call TRBD2 (5 bases). The CDR3 contains 18 residues. V lost 0 bases and J lost 2, with 17 bases in between. Germline-derived CDR1 and CDR2 are LNHNV and YYDKDF (reference sequence). CDR3 in amino acids: CATSRDPMRRATYNEQFF. CDR3 in DNA: TGTGCCACCAGCAGAGACCCAATGCGGCGGGCAACCTACAATGAGCAGTTCTTC.

This chain joins TRBV4-2 and TRBJ1-5; 8 bases align to TRBD1. Germline lookup yields CDR1 LGHNA and CDR2 YNFKEQ. The V segment lost 1 base and the J segment 7 bases; nucleotides outside the gene matches: 3. This CDR3 is built from 14 residues. CDR3 in DNA: TGTGCCAGCAGCCAAGTAACAGGGGGGCAGCCCCAGCATTTT. Its protein is CASSQVTGGQPQHF.

This clone was observed a single time. The V gene is TRBV5-1, the J gene TRBJ1-1; D might be TRBD1 (5 bases). Germline CDR1 reads SGHRS; CDR2 reads YFSETQ. The CDR3 consists of 15 residues. Trimming shortened V by 0 bases and J by 0 bases, and 9 bases separated the two germline ends. In DNA form, the CDR3 reads TGCGCCAGCAGCTTGGCCGCAGGGATGAACACTGAAGCTTTCTTT. Its protein product is CASSLAAGMNTEAFF.

The J gene is TRBJ2-2, the V gene TRBV10-3; 7 positions agree with TRBD2. In germline, CDR1 is ENHRY, CDR2 SYGVKD. CDR3 length equals 17 residues. V lost 8 bases and J lost 0; bases outside the gene matches: 12. In DNA form, the CDR3 reads TGTGCCATCGGCGGGGGACTCGGGTTTTCGAACACCGGGGAGCTGTTTTTT. Translated, it gives CAIGGGLGFSNTGELFF.